A single sample is the source of the 31 T cell receptor beta chains below, sequenced in a study of blood T cell repertoires in COVID-19. Assay used: immunoSEQ multiplex PCR; TCRdb lists only in-frame clones, some missing. The sample records 330,000 or so clones, about 91% being singletons. The sequencing input was peripheral blood. The receptors were sampled from a man aged 25-45 years with COVID-19, enrolled during active disease.

This rearrangement joins TRBV4-3 to TRBJ2-7, with D tentatively TRBD2 (5 bases). The CDR3 is 15 residues long. The germline CDR1 and CDR2 sequences are LGHNA and YSLEER. Trimming shortened V by 4 bases and J by 2 bases, and 15 bases separated the two germline ends. The CDR3 region is CASSLAGGSPYEQYF. CDR3 DNA sequence: TGCGCCAGCAGCCTGGCAGGCGGGTCCCCCTACGAGCAGTACTTC.

The CDR3 DNA reads TGTGCCAGCAGCCAAGGACACCCTAACTATGGCTACACCTTC. Its translation is CASSQGHPNYGYTF. V and J are TRBV3-1 (or the pseudogene TRBV3-2) and TRBJ1-2; D remains ambiguous. CDR3 size: 14 residues. The germline V and J ends were trimmed by 1 base and 0 bases, with 6 bases remaining between them. CDR1 and CDR2 from the germline V gene are LGHDT and YNNKEL (reference sequence).

The chain combines TRBV29-1 with TRBJ2-1; possible D gene TRBD1, 5 bases. Germline V gives CDR1 SQVTM, CDR2 ANQGSEA. This CDR3 is 12 amino acids long. V was clipped by 4 bases and J by 7 bases, with 11 bases between them. CDR3 amino acids: CSVGLGLNEQFF. Here the CDR3 DNA reads TGCAGCGTTGGACTGGGGCTGAATGAGCAGTTCTTC.

The chain links TRBV5-1 to TRBJ2-3, with 8 bases matching TRBD1. V trimming: 0 bases; J trimming: 1 base; junction bases outside the gene matches: 4. The CDR3 totals 16 residues. Germline values: CDR1 SGHRS, CDR2 YFSETQ. The CDR3 DNA reads as TGCGCCAGCAGCTTGGTAGTGACAGGGGGCACAGATACGCAGTATTTT. This sequence encodes CASSLVVTGGTDTQYF.

The CDR3 nucleotides read TGTGCCAGTAGGGCGGTAGAGCCAGATACGCAGTATTTT. It translates to CASRAVEPDTQYF. The V gene is TRBV19, the J gene TRBJ2-3; D ambiguous. With 6 bases removed from V and 4 bases from J, the gap between germline ends came to 11 bases. Germline V lookup: CDR1 LNHDA, CDR2 SQIVND (reference sequence). This CDR3 comprises 13 residues.

The V and J genes are TRBV2 and TRBJ2-1, with TRBD1 identical over 7 bases. The CDR3 contains 13 residues. The V gene's germline CDR1 is SNHLY and CDR2 FYNNEI. Trimming removed 8 bases from V and 8 bases from J; junction bases left unmatched: 9. CDR3 loop: CASGQQGVYEQFF. The CDR3 nucleotides read TGTGCCAGCGGACAGCAGGGGGTCTATGAGCAGTTCTTC.

The V and J genes are TRBV19 and TRBJ1-2, with D unclear. CDR3 length: 15 amino acids. Trimming pared 0 bases from V and 3 bases from J, leaving 11 bases between. CDR1 is LNHDA, CDR2 SQIVND, per germline (reference sequence). The chain's CDR3 is CASSIDLREDYGYTF. The CDR3 DNA reads as TGTGCCAGTAGTATAGATCTCCGGGAAGACTATGGCTACACCTTC.

The V and J genes are TRBV19 and TRBJ2-7; no firm D call. The germline V gene has CDR1 LNHDA and CDR2 SQIVND (reference sequence). The CDR3 spans 13 residues. Trimming removed 3 bases at V and 3 bases at J, with 9 bases between. CDR3 coding DNA: TGTGCCAGTAGTATTGTGCGAGACTACGAGCAGTACTTC. Residues: CASSIVRDYEQYF.

This clone was detected ten times or more. The genes are TRBV6-4 and TRBJ1-5; D might be TRBD1 (5 bases). V dropped 0 bases and J dropped 4 bases, with 13 bases sitting between them. Looked up from germline, CDR1 is MRHNA and CDR2 is SNTAGT. This CDR3 is 16 amino acids long. CDR3 sequence reads: CASSDSSGTGNQPQHF. In nucleotides, the CDR3 is TGTGCCAGCAGTGACTCGTCCGGGACTGGGAATCAGCCCCAGCATTTT.

V is TRBV5-6 and J is TRBJ2-7; D perhaps matches TRBD2 (5 bases). The CDR3 runs to 17 residues. Trimming removed 1 base at V and 7 bases at J, with 24 bases between. Per the germline V gene, CDR1 is SGHDT and CDR2 is YYEEEE. For the CDR3, the DNA is TGTGCCAGCAGCTTGAATGGCCGCGGGCCATTGCACGGTGAGCAGTACTTC. This sequence encodes CASSLNGRGPLHGEQYF.

This chain uses TRBV5-4 with TRBJ2-1; D gene unclear. V was pared by 0 bases and J by 0 bases, with 10 bases between. CDR3 length: 16 amino acids. CDR1 and CDR2 from the germline V gene are SGHNT and YYREEE (reference sequence). CDR3 DNA sequence: TGTGCCAGCAGCTTGGGTACTCCCCGCTCCTACAATGAGCAGTTCTTC. It specifies CASSLGTPRSYNEQFF.

This clone was seen just once. The genes are TRBV5-1 and TRBJ1-5, with D unclear. V was trimmed by 5 bases and J by 1 base, leaving 7 bases between them. The germline CDR1 and CDR2 sequences are SGHRS and YFSETQ. The CDR3 sequence is 13 residues long. The CDR3 spells CASSERSNQPQHF. CDR3 sequence (DNA): TGCGCCAGCAGTGAGAGGAGCAATCAGCCCCAGCATTTT.

The chain is built from TRBV21-1 and TRBJ2-6; the table's D call of TRBD1 was not tested on the DNA. TRBV21-1 is flagged as a pseudogene. This CDR3 comprises 15 residues. DNA of the CDR3: TGTGCCAGCAGCAGCAGGGCCTCTGGGGCCAACGTCCTGACTTTC. It yields the protein CASSSRASGANVLTF.

This clone has only one observation. The rearrangement joins TRBV9 to TRBJ1-1, with a tentative D call TRBD1 (5 bases). V was cut by 5 bases and J by 0 bases, with 14 bases left in between. CDR3 length: 15 amino acids. Looked up from germline, CDR1 is SGDLS and CDR2 is YYNGEE. The CDR3 loop reads CASSRAGIMNTEAFF. CDR3 DNA sequence: TGTGCCAGCAGTCGGGCAGGGATTATGAACACTGAAGCTTTCTTT. Full variable domain (remainder filled in from reference TRBV9 and TRBJ1-1): DSGVTQTPKHLITATGQRVTLRCSPRSGDLSVYWYQQSLDQGLQFLIQYYNGEERAKGNILERFSAQQFPDLHSELNLSSLELGDSALYFCASSRAGIMNTEAFFGQGTRLTVV.

This rearrangement joins TRBV7-3 to TRBJ2-3; 7 bases line up with TRBD2. Trimming at V came to 2 bases and at J to 3 bases, leaving 5 bases not matched to a gene. Germline assignment: CDR1 SGHTA and CDR2 FQGTGA. This CDR3 spans 15 amino acids. The CDR3 DNA is TGTGCCAGCAGCTTATTGGGAGGGGTGACAGATACGCAGTATTTT. It codes for CASSLLGGVTDTQYF.

The V gene is TRBV30, the J gene TRBJ2-3; 10 bases line up with TRBD1. The CDR3 consists of 15 residues. Per germline, CDR1 GTSNPN and CDR2 SVGIG (reference sequence). V shed 1 base and J 3 bases; nucleotides not matched to a gene: 4. CDR3: CAWSGAGQGTDTQYF. CDR3 DNA sequence: TGTGCCTGGAGTGGCGCGGGACAGGGGACAGATACGCAGTATTTT. The whole variable domain, remainder taken from reference TRBV30 and TRBJ2-3, is SQTIHQWPATLVQPVGSPLSLECTVEGTSNPNLYWYRQAAGRGLQLLFYSVGIGQISSEVPQNLSASRPQDRQFILSSKKLLLSDSGFYLCAWSGAGQGTDTQYFGPGTRLTVL.

The chain is built from TRBV6-2 or TRBV6-3 and TRBJ2-7; 8 positions match TRBD1. Looked up from germline, CDR1 is MNHEY and CDR2 is SVGEGT. V lost 6 bases to trimming and J lost 7 bases; unmatched junction nucleotides: 8. There are 13 residues in the CDR3. CDR3 coding DNA: TGTGCCAGCAGCCCTGGACAGGGAAGGGAGCAGTACTTC. This translates into CASSPGQGREQYF.

This chain joins TRBV11-2 and TRBJ1-1; TRBD1 agrees at 11 bases. This CDR3 spans 15 amino acids. V lost 5 bases and J lost 10; bases outside the gene matches: 12. CDR1 SGHAT and CDR2 FQNNGV come from the germline V gene. CDR3 DNA sequence: TGTGCCAGCAGCGGGACAGGGGGTCAATTCGTAAGAGCTTTCTTT. Translating gives CASSGTGGQFVRAFF.

The rearrangement links TRBV6-5 to TRBJ2-3; 7 bases align to TRBD2. This CDR3 has 14 amino acids. CDR1 is MNHEY, CDR2 SVGAGI, per germline. V lost 6 bases to trimming and J lost 2 bases; unmatched junction nucleotides: 5. The CDR3 bases are TGTGCCAGCAGACGCGGGAGCTTCACAGATACGCAGTATTTT. As protein: CASRRGSFTDTQYF.

The genes are TRBV9 and TRBJ1-2; TRBD1 matches 9 bases. The CDR3 contains 15 residues. Germline trimming cut 3 bases from V and 1 base from J; bases unmatched to any gene: 4. Germline V gene data show CDR1 as SGDLS and CDR2 as YYNGEE. This CDR3 reads CASSGQGGFNYGYTF. CDR3 DNA: TGTGCCAGCAGCGGACAGGGGGGTTTTAACTATGGCTACACCTTC.

This chain links TRBV7-8 with TRBJ2-5; 10 bases match TRBD2. The CDR3 sequence is 18 residues long. V lost 5 bases to trimming and J lost 1 base; unmatched junction nucleotides: 13. Germline V CDR1 and CDR2: SGHVS, FQNEAQ. This CDR3 reads CASSPYLGSGRAQETQYF. The CDR3, as DNA: TGTGCCAGCAGCCCATACCTGGGGAGCGGGAGGGCCCAAGAGACCCAGTACTTC.

The chain links TRBV6-5 to TRBJ1-6; D remains unclear. V lost 2 bases, J lost 10 bases, and 18 bases lay in between. The CDR3 spans 16 residues. CDR1 MNHEY and CDR2 SVGAGI come from the germline V gene. CDR3 region: CASSYTEDPSGSPLHF. CDR3 nucleotides: TGTGCCAGCAGTTACACTGAGGACCCATCGGGGTCACCCCTCCACTTT.

In its sample, this clone was seen once. V gene TRBV19 combines with J gene TRBJ2-3; perhaps TRBD2 as D (7 bases). Between the trimmed V and J ends, which lost 6 bases and 3 bases, there was a span of 13 bases. This CDR3 region has 14 residues. CDR1 LNHDA and CDR2 SQIVND come from the germline V gene (reference sequence). CDR3 region: CASRKGGETDTQYF. The CDR3 bases are TGTGCCAGTAGAAAAGGGGGGGAGACAGATACGCAGTATTTT.

Only a few counts were recorded for this clone. This chain links TRBV9 with TRBJ2-2; possible D gene TRBD2, 5 bases. CDR3 length: 15 amino acids. V lost 7 bases, J lost 5 bases, and 18 bases lay in between. Per the germline V gene, CDR1 is SGDLS and CDR2 is YYNGEE. CDR3 sequence: CASGPDLSVTGELFF. CDR3 nucleotide sequence: TGTGCCAGCGGCCCGGACTTGTCGGTGACCGGGGAGCTGTTTTTT.

This clone was detected once. V usage is TRBV11-3 and J usage is TRBJ2-1; 8 nucleotides align to TRBD1. The CDR3 has 16 amino acids. Germline CDR1 is SGHNT and CDR2 is YENEEA. The J segment lost 0 bases and the V segment lost 4 bases, leaving 5 bases of the junction unmatched. CDR3 coding DNA: TGTGCCAGCAGCTCGACAGGGGTCGGCTCCTACAATGAGCAGTTCTTC. Protein: CASSSTGVGSYNEQFF.

The V and J genes are TRBV4-2 and TRBJ2-3, with 7 bases lining up with TRBD1. This CDR3 is 18 amino acids long. V lost 4 bases, J lost 2 bases, and 15 bases stayed unmatched. From germline, CDR1 is LGHNA and CDR2 YNFKEQ. CDR3 nucleotides: TGTGCCAGCAGCCGAGGGCTTAGTCGGCAGGGGGACACAGATACGCAGTATTTT. It yields the protein CASSRGLSRQGDTDTQYF.

The rearrangement joins TRBV13 to TRBJ1-3; a possible D gene is TRBD1 (5 bases). This CDR3 comprises 15 residues. Deletions cut 4 bases from V and 3 bases from J, with 13 bases between. Germline lookup yields CDR1 PRHDT and CDR2 FYEKMQ (reference sequence). The CDR3 region has the DNA TGTGCCAGCAGCTCGGGACTGAGGGATGGAAACACCATATATTTT. This gives the protein CASSSGLRDGNTIYF.

The chain employs TRBV7-8 and TRBJ2-7; 10 positions agree with TRBD2. CDR3 length: 14 amino acids. The germline gives CDR1 SGHVS, CDR2 FQNEAQ. Trimming took 5 bases from V and 5 from J; bases not matched to a gene: 6. The CDR3 region has the DNA TGTGCCAGCAGCCGCACTAGCGGGACCAACGAGCAGTACTTC. Amino acids: CASSRTSGTNEQYF.

This clone occurred once. The V call is TRBV19, the J call TRBJ1-6; 7 nucleotides match TRBD1. The CDR3 loop spans 15 amino acids. Germline loops: CDR1 LNHDA, CDR2 SQIVND (reference sequence). Germline trimming cut 4 bases from V and 7 bases from J; bases unmatched to any gene: 7. This CDR3 is CASSRDRDRNSPLHF. The CDR3 DNA sequence: TGTGCCAGTAGTAGAGACCGGGACAGAAATTCACCCCTCCACTTT.

The V gene is TRBV5-4, the J gene TRBJ2-7; possible D gene TRBD2, 7 bases. V lost 0 bases, J lost 3 bases, and 13 bases lay in between. CDR1 and CDR2 (germline): SGHNT, YYREEE (reference sequence). CDR3 length: 15 residues. The CDR3 DNA reads as TGTGCCAGCAGCTTGGAGGGGGGGCTCAGCTACGAGCAGTACTTC. Its translation is CASSLEGGLSYEQYF.

This chain connects TRBV24-1 to TRBJ2-5, with D maybe TRBD2 (5 bases). V was clipped by 3 bases and J by 1 base, with 8 bases between them. Germline V gene sequence: CDR1 KGHDR, CDR2 SFDVKD. CDR3 length equals 14 residues. This CDR3 reads CATSDNGLQETQYF. The CDR3 region has the DNA TGTGCCACCAGTGATAATGGACTCCAAGAGACCCAGTACTTC.